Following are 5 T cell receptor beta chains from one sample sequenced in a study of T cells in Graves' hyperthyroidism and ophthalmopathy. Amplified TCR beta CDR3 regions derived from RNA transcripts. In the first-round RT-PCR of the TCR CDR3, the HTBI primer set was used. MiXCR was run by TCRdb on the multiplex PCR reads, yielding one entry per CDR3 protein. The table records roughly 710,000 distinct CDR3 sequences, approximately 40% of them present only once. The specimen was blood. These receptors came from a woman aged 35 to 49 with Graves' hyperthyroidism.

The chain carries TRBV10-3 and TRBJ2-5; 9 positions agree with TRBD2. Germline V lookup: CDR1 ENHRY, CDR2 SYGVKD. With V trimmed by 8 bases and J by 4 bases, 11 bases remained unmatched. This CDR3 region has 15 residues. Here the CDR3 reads CAIGGLAGTIETQYF. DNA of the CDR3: TGTGCCATCGGGGGGCTAGCGGGAACAATAGAGACCCAGTACTTC.

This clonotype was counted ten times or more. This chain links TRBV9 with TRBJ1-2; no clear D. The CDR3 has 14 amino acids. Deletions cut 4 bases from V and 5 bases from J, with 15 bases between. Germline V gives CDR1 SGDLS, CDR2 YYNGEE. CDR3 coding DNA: TGTGCCAGCAGCTCTCGGACGGACCAGTATGGCTACACCTTC. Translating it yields CASSSRTDQYGYTF.

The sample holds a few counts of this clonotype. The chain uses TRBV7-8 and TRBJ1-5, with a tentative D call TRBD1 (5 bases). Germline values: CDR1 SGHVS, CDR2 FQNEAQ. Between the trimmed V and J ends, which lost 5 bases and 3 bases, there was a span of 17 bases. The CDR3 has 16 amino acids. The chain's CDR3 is CASSTWGRTLNQPQHF. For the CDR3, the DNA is TGTGCCAGCAGCACATGGGGAAGGACACTCAATCAGCCCCAGCATTTT.

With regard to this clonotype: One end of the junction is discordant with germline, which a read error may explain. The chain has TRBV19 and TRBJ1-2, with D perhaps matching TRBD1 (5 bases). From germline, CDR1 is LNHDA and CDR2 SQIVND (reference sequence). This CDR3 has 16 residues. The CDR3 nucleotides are TGTGCCGGTAGGGGCGCAGCAAGAATTTCTAACTATGGCTACACCTTC. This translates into CAGRGAARISNYGYTF.

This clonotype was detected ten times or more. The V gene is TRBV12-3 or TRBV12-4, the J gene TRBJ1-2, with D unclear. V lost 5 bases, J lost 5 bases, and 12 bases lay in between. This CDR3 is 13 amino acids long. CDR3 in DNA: TGTGCCAGCAGTCTAGACAACCCGTATGGCTACACCTTC. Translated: CASSLDNPYGYTF.